The clone carrying this T cell receptor (beta chain) was found many times. Its cognate antigen is unknown. The sample comes from a study of blood T cells in healthy people across ages. Findings and caveats of the study: Changes in expanded clonotypes were possibly confounded, as the CMV status of donors was unknown.

Through a sample-barcoded 5' primer and a J-beta primer mix, a second PCR was run for roughly 7 to 11 cycles. TCRdb itself ran the 5' RACE reads through MiXCR, one entry per CDR3 protein. The sample records roughly 800,000 distinct CDR3 sequences, about 37% being singletons. The CDR3 spans 14 residues. The germline CDR1 and CDR2 sequences are SQVTM and ANQGSEA. The J segment lost 2 bases and the V segment lost 4 bases, leaving 5 bases of the junction unmatched. The V and J genes are TRBV29-1 and TRBJ1-2; 9 nucleotides line up with TRBD1. The specimen was blood. The receptor comes from a man between 18 and 35 years old in good health. In DNA, the CDR3 is TGCAGCGTTGGAGGGACAGGGCCCAACTATGGCTACACCTTC. It specifies CSVGGTGPNYGYTF. Supplemented by reference TRBV29-1 and TRBJ1-2, the full variable domain reads SAVISQKPSRDICQRGTSLTIQCQVDSQVTMMFWYRQQPGQSLTLIATANQGSEATYESGFVIDKFPISRPNLTFSTLTVSNMSPEDSSIYLCSVGGTGPNYGYTFGSGTRLTVV.